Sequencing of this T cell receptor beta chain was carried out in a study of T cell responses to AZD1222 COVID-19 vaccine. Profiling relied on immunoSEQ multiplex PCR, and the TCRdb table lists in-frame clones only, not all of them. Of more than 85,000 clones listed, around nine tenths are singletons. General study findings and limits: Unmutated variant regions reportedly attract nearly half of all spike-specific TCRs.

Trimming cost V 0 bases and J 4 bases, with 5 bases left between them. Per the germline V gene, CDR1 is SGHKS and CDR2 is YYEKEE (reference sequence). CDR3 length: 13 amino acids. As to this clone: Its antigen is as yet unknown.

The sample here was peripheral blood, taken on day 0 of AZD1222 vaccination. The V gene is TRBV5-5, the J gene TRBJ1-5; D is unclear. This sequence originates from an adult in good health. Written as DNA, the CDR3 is TGTGCCAGCAGCTTGGCCGCAAATCAGCCCCAGCATTTT. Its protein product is CASSLAANQPQHF.